The 5 T cell receptor beta chains given below trace back to one sample, sequenced in a study of human T cells and chemical hapten exposure. Time point meaning: pre-sensitization, week 0. Described treatment: therapeutic diphenylcyclopropenone sensitization with weekly scalp DPC. TCRdb reanalysed the RACE reads using MiXCR and keeps one entry per CDR3 protein. The table has roughly 100,000 distinct CDR3 sequences, 12% seen once; the top ten hold 1.6%. The sequencing here drew on whole blood, taken in connection with sensitization to the hapten diphenylcyclopropenone (DPC). The receptors derive from a woman aged 50 to 60 with alopecia areata. Some clones in this sample may be carry-over from other donors' samples.

This clonotype appeared many times. V is TRBV28 and J is TRBJ1-1, with 8 bases identical to TRBD1. CDR1 is MDHEN and CDR2 is SYDVKM in the germline V gene. The V segment lost 7 bases and the J segment 6 bases; nucleotides outside the gene matches: 16. This CDR3 is built from 16 residues. CDR3 loop: CASTRGTGAGLAEAFF. CDR3 nucleotides: TGTGCCAGCACCAGAGGGACAGGTGCGGGTTTGGCTGAAGCTTTCTTT.

The chain recombines TRBV5-1 with TRBJ1-1; 8 nucleotides match TRBD1. This CDR3 has 14 amino acids. J was trimmed by 5 bases and V by 3 bases; bases with no gene match: 6. Germline lookup yields CDR1 SGHRS and CDR2 YFSETQ. This CDR3 reads CASSSWTGNTEAFF. DNA of the CDR3: TGCGCCAGCAGCTCGTGGACAGGGAATACTGAAGCTTTCTTT.

The sample holds one count of this clonotype. The chain links TRBV6-2 or TRBV6-3 to TRBJ2-2; 7 positions match TRBD2. J lost 6 bases, V lost 2 bases, and 3 bases had no gene match. This CDR3 is built from 14 residues. CDR1 is MNHEY, CDR2 SVGEGT, per germline. CDR3 protein: CASSYGLAAGELFF. CDR3 in DNA: TGTGCCAGCAGTTACGGGCTAGCGGCCGGGGAGCTGTTTTTT.

This clonotype has ten or more counts. The gene calls are TRBV7-9 and TRBJ1-1; D is unclear. The CDR3 covers 14 residues. V lost 5 bases, J lost 3 bases, and 13 bases lay in between. Germline CDR1 reads SEHNR; CDR2 reads FQNEAQ (reference sequence). Here the CDR3 reads CASSPSIVDTEAFF. DNA for the CDR3: TGTGCCAGCAGCCCTAGCATAGTGGACACTGAAGCTTTCTTT.

This clonotype has a handful of counts. The CDR3 is CASSLKRTGATYNEQFF. CDR3 in DNA: TGTGCCAGCAGCTTAAAGCGTACGGGAGCGACCTACAATGAGCAGTTCTTC. The gene calls are TRBV7-2 and TRBJ2-1, with D maybe TRBD2 (6 bases). Germline V gives CDR1 SGHTA, CDR2 FQGNSA. Trimming stripped 2 bases from V and 2 bases from J, with 16 bases between. The CDR3 consists of 17 residues.